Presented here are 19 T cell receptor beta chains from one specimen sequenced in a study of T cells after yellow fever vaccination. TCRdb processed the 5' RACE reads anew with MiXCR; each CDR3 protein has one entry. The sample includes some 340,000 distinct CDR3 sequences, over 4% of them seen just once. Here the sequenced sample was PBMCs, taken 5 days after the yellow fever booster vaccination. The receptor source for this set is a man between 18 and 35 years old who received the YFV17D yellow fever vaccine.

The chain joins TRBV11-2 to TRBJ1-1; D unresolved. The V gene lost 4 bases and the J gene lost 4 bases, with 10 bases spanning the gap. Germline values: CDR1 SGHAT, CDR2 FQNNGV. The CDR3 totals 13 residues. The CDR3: CASSWPAATEAFF. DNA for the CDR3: TGTGCCAGCAGCTGGCCCGCGGCCACTGAAGCTTTCTTT.

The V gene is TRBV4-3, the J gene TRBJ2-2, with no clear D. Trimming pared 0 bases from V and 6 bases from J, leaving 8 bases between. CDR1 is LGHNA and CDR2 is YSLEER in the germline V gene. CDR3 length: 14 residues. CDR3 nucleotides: TGCGCCAGCAGCCAAGATCTCCTATCCGGGGAGCTGTTTTTT. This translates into CASSQDLLSGELFF.

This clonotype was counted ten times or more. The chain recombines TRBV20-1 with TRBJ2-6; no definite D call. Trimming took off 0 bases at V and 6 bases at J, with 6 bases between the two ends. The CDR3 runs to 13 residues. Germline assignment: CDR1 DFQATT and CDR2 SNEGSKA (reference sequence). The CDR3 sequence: CSARDTQANVLTF. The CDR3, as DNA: TGCAGTGCTAGAGATACCCAGGCCAACGTCCTGACTTTC.

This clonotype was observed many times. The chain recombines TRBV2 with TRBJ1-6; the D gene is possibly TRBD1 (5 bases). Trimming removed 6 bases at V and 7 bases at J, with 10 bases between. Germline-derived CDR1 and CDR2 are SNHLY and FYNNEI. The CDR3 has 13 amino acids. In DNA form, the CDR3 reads TGTGCCAGCAGGGGGGACGGGAATTCACCCCTCCACTTT. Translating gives CASRGDGNSPLHF.

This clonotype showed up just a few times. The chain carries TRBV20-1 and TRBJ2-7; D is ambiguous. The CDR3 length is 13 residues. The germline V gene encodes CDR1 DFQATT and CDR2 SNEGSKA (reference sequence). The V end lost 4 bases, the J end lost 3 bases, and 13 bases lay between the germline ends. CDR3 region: CSATNTYDYEQYF. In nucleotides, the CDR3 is TGCAGTGCTACGAACACATATGACTACGAGCAGTACTTC.

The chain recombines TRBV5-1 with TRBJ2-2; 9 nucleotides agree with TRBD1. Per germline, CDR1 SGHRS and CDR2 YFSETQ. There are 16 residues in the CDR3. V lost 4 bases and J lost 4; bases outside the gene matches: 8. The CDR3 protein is CASSGATGGSTGELFF. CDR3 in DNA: TGCGCCAGCAGCGGGGCGACAGGGGGAAGCACCGGGGAGCTGTTTTTT.

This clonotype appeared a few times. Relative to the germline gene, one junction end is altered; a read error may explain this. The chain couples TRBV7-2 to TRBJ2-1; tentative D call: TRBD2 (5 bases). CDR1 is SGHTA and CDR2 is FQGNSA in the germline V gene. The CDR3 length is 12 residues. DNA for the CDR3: TGTGCCAGCAGCTTATATGTCGGGGAGCCGTTCTTC. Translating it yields CASSLYVGEPFF.

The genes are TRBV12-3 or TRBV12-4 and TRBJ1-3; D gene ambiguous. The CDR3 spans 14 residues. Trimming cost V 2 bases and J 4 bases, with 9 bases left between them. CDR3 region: CASSLRGPGNTIYF. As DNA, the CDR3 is TGTGCCAGCAGTTTAAGAGGGCCCGGAAACACCATATATTTT.

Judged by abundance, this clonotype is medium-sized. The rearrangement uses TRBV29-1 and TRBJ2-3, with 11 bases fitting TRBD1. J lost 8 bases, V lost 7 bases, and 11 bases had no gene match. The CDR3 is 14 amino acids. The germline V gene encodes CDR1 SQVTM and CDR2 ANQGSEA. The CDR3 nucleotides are TGCAGCGCCTTTGGGACAGGGGGAAGCGGTACGCAGTATTTT. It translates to CSAFGTGGSGTQYF.

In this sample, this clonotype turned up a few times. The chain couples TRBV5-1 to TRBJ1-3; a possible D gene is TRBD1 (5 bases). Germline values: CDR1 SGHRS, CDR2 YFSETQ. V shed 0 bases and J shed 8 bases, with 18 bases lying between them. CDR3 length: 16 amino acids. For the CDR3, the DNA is TGCGCCAGCAGCTTGGAGGGGAGCGGACCGGCGGACACCATATATTTT. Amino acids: CASSLEGSGPADTIYF.

CDR3 in amino acids: CASSSTGLAGGEQYV. For the CDR3, the DNA is TGTGCCAGCAGCTCAACTGGACTAGCGGGGGGTGAGCAGTACGTC. This chain joins TRBV5-6 and TRBJ2-7; TRBD2 matches 14 bases. Germline CDR1 SGHDT, CDR2 YYEEEE. Trimming at V came to 3 bases and at J to 7 bases, leaving 6 bases not matched to a gene. This CDR3 has 15 residues.

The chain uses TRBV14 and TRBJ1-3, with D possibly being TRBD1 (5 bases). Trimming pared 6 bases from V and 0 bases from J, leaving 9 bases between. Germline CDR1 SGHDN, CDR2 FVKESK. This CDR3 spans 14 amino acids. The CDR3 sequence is CASRPTVSGNTIYF. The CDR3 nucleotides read TGTGCCAGCAGGCCGACAGTCTCTGGAAACACCATATATTTT.

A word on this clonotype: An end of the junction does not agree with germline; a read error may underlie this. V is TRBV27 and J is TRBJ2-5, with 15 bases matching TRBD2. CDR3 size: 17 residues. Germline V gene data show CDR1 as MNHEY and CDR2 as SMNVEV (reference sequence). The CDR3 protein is CASRRRTSGGEQDTQYF. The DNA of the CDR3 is TGTGCCAGCAGGCGACGGACTAGCGGGGGGGAACAAGACACCCAGTACTTC.

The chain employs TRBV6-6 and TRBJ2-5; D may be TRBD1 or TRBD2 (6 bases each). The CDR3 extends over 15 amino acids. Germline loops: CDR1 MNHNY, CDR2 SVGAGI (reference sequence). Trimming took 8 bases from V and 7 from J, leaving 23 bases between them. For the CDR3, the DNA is TGTGCCAGCCTCAAGACAGTGACCGAGGGGGGGACCCAGTACTTC. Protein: CASLKTVTEGGTQYF.

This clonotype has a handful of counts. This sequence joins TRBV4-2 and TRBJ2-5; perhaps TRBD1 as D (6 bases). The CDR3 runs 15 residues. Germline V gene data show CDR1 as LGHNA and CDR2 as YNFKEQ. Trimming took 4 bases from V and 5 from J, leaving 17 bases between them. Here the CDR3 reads CASSPLGASRETQYF. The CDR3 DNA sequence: TGTGCCAGCAGCCCCCTGGGGGCTAGCCGGGAGACCCAGTACTTC.

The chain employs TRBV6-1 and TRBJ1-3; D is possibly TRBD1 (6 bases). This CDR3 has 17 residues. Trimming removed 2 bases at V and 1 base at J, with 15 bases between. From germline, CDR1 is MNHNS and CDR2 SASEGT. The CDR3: CASSEYGQGRSGNTIYF. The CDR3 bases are TGTGCCAGCAGTGAATACGGGCAGGGGAGGTCTGGAAACACCATATATTTT.

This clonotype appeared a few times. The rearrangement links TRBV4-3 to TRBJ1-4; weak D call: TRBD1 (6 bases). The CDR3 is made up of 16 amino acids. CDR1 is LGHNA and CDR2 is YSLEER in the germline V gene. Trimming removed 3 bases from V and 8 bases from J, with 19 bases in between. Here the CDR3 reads CASSQRPRGAGEKLFF. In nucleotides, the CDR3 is TGCGCCAGCAGCCAGAGACCCCGGGGGGCGGGAGAAAAACTGTTTTTT.

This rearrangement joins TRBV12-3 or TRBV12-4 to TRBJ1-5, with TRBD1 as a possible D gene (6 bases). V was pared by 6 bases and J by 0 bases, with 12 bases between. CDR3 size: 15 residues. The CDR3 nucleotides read TGTGCCAGCAGCCCACGAGGGGGTAGCAATCAGCCCCAGCATTTT. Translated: CASSPRGGSNQPQHF.

CDR3 sequence reads: CASRRRGLLNQPQHF. CDR3 DNA sequence: TGTGCCAGCAGGAGAAGGGGCCTATTAAATCAGCCCCAGCATTTT. The rearrangement joins TRBV5-6 to TRBJ1-5; TRBD1 is a possible D gene (5 bases). This CDR3 contains 15 residues. From germline, CDR1 is SGHDT and CDR2 YYEEEE. Trimming took off 5 bases at V and 4 bases at J, with 16 bases between the two ends.